The source of this T cell receptor (beta chain) is a study of human T cells and chemical hapten exposure. TCRdb reprocessed the RACE reads with MiXCR, giving one entry per CDR3 protein. The sample shows about 170,000 distinct CDR3 sequences, 28% of them seen only once. Described time point: patch test 3, about 24 weeks after DPC sensitization. Specified treatment: therapeutic diphenylcyclopropenone sensitization with weekly scalp DPC. This CDR3 region has 12 residues. Germline CDR1 SGHTA, CDR2 FQGNSA. Deletions cut 5 bases from V and 7 bases from J, with 8 bases between. The TCR comes from a young woman with alopecia areata. Some clones in this sample may be carry-over from other donors' samples. The rearrangement links TRBV7-2 to TRBJ2-2; D uncertain. This specimen was whole blood, taken in connection with sensitization to the hapten diphenylcyclopropenone (DPC). CDR3 sequence: CASSAARGELFF. The DNA of the CDR3 is TGTGCCAGCAGCGCGGCGCGCGGGGAGCTGTTTTTT.